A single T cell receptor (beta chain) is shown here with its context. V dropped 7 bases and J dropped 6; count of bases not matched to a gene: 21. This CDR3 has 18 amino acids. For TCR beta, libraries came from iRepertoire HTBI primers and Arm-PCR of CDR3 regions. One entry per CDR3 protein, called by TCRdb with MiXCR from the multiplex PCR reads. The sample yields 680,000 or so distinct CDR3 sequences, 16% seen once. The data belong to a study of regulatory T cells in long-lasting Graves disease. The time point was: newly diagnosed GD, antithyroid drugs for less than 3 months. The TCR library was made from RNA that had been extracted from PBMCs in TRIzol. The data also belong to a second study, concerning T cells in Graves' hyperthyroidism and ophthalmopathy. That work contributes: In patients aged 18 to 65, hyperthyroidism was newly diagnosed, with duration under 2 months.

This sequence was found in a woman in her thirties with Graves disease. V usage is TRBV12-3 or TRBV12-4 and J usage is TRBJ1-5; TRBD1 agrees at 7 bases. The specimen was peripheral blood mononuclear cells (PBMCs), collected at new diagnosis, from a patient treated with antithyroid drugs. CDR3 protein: CASTIAVRPNRGGQPQHF. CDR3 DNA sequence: TGTGCCAGCACAATCGCGGTACGGCCGAACAGGGGCGGTCAGCCCCAGCATTTT.